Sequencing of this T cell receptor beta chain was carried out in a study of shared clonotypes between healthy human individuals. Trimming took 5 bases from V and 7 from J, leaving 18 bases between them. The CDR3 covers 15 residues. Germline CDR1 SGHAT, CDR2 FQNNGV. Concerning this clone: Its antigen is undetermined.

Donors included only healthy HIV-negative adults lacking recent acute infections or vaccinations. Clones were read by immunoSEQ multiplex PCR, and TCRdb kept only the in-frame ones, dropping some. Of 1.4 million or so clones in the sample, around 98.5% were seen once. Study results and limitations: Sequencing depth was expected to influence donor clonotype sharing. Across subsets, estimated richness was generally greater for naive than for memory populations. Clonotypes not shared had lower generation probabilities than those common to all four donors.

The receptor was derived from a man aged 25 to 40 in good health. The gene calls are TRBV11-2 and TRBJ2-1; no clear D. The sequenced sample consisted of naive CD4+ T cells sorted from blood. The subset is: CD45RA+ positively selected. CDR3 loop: CASSPYTLLSNEQFF. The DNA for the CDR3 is TGTGCCAGCAGCCCCTACACCCTATTGTCTAATGAGCAGTTCTTC.